Below, 17 T cell receptor beta chains from the same sample are listed, as sequenced in a study of spatial heterogeneity in lung cancer. The study, taken as a whole, reports: Tumoral mutation counts were tracked by counts of expanded intratumoral alpha and beta TCRs.

No antigen has been assigned to these receptors. The time point here: sample taken at primary tumor resection. TCRdb re-called the 5' RACE reads through MiXCR, storing one row per CDR3 protein. The sample lists around 1,000 distinct CDR3 sequences, around 14% occurring once. The sample consisted of lung tumor tissue, taken at surgery. Receptors were obtained from a female donor with early-stage non-small cell lung cancer.

This clonotype qualifies as medium-sized. The chain employs TRBV7-9 and TRBJ2-5; no firm D call. The V and J ends lost 3 bases and 1 base respectively, with 12 bases between them. This CDR3 has 15 amino acids. CDR1 is SEHNR and CDR2 is FQNEAQ in the germline V gene (reference sequence). For the CDR3, the DNA is TGTGCCAGCAGCTTGCTTGGGAACCCCCAAGAGACCCAGTACTTC. It is translated as CASSLLGNPQETQYF.

Sample share makes this clonotype large (0.1 to 1%). The chain is built from TRBV20-1 and TRBJ2-1; perhaps TRBD2 as D (6 bases). Germline loops: CDR1 DFQATT, CDR2 SNEGSKA (reference sequence). This CDR3 has 13 residues. The germline V and J ends were trimmed by 4 bases and 10 bases, with 17 bases remaining between them. CDR3: CSANRDLAKEQFF. DNA of the CDR3: TGCAGTGCTAACCGGGACCTAGCGAAGGAGCAGTTCTTC.

By sample share, this clonotype is medium-sized. An end of the junction does not agree with germline; a read error may underlie this. This chain joins TRBV7-2 and TRBJ2-6, with TRBD1 matching over 9 bases. Per the germline V gene, CDR1 is SGHTA and CDR2 is FQGNSA. This CDR3 is built from 18 residues. CDR3 sequence: CASRLGGQGSSGANVLTF. The CDR3 DNA follows: TGTGCCAGCAGATTAGGTGGACAGGGGAGCTCTGGGGCCAACGTCCTGACTTTC. The full variable domain, with the rest looked up from reference TRBV7-2 and TRBJ2-6, is GAGVSQSPSNKVTEKGKDVELRCDPISGHTALYWYRQSLGQGLEFLIYFQGNSAPDKSGLPSDRFSAERTGGSVSTLTIQRTQQEDSAVYLCASRLGGQGSSGANVLTFGAGSRLTVL.

In its sample, this clonotype is medium-sized. The chain combines TRBV13 with TRBJ1-5; D is uncertain. The germline gives CDR1 PRHDT, CDR2 FYEKMQ (reference sequence). CDR3 length: 16 residues. V was shortened by 3 bases and J by 4 bases, with 16 bases between the two germline ends. CDR3: CASSLGRAQWNQPQHF. The DNA of the CDR3 is TGTGCCAGCAGCTTGGGGAGGGCCCAATGGAATCAGCCCCAGCATTTT.

Judged by abundance, this clonotype is hyperexpanded. The chain uses TRBV3-1 and TRBJ2-2; possibly TRBD1 or TRBD2 for D (5 bases each). Trimming removed 0 bases at V and 0 bases at J, with 8 bases between. The germline CDR1 and CDR2 sequences are LGHDT and YNNKEL (reference sequence). The CDR3 has 16 residues. The CDR3 DNA reads as TGTGCCAGCAGCCAAGATAGGGGAGCGAACACCGGGGAGCTGTTTTTT. Its translation: CASSQDRGANTGELFF.

The table lists this clonotype with a few counts. This sequence joins TRBV6-5 and TRBJ1-2; TRBD1 might be the D (5 bases). This CDR3 contains 13 residues. The germline V gene encodes CDR1 MNHEY and CDR2 SVGAGI. The ends were cut back, 6 bases at V and 10 bases at J, with 18 bases in the middle. In DNA form, the CDR3 reads TGTGCCAGCAGGCAGGGATCCCTATTTGCCTACACCTTC. It yields the protein CASRQGSLFAYTF.

This clonotype is termed medium-sized (0.01 to 0.1%). This chain connects TRBV24-1 to TRBJ2-2; possible D gene TRBD2, 6 bases. In germline, CDR1 is KGHDR, CDR2 SFDVKD. This CDR3 contains 17 residues. V lost 3 bases, J lost 3 bases, and 16 bases lay in between. The CDR3 spells CATSDPGRDSDTGELFF. The CDR3 DNA is TGTGCCACCAGTGATCCCGGCCGGGACTCAGACACCGGGGAGCTGTTTTTT.

This clonotype appeared a few times. The genes are TRBV10-3 and TRBJ1-2; no firm D call. The CDR3 sequence is 12 residues long. Germline values: CDR1 ENHRY, CDR2 SYGVKD. Trimming shortened V by 7 bases and J by 4 bases, and 10 bases separated the two germline ends. CDR3: CAITSDGYGYTF. CDR3 in DNA: TGTGCCATCACTTCGGACGGCTATGGCTACACCTTC.

V usage is TRBV4-1 and J usage is TRBJ2-1; 10 bases match TRBD1. V was pared by 9 bases and J by 3 bases, with 8 bases of the junction left unmatched. Germline assignment: CDR1 MGHRA and CDR2 YSYEKL. This CDR3 has 15 amino acids. DNA for the CDR3: TGCGCCAGTTCAAGGGGGACAGGGGTCTACAATGAGCAGTTCTTC. As protein: CASSRGTGVYNEQFF.

This clonotype is termed medium-sized. The V and J genes are TRBV28 and TRBJ2-7; 7 bases line up with TRBD1. The CDR3 covers 12 residues. J gave up 3 bases and V 6 bases, and 2 bases lay outside the gene matches. The germline CDR1 and CDR2 sequences are MDHEN and SYDVKM. The CDR3 region has the DNA TGTGCCAGCAGAGGGGACAGCTACGAGCAGTACTTC. Translating gives CASRGDSYEQYF.

This clonotype is medium-sized. V is TRBV7-8 and J is TRBJ2-4; tentatively, D is TRBD1 or TRBD2 (5 bases each). This CDR3 contains 13 residues. Deletions cut 4 bases from V and 9 bases from J, with 13 bases between. Germline V gene data show CDR1 as SGHVS and CDR2 as FQNEAQ. CDR3 sequence: CASSSRDRGIQYF. CDR3 nucleotide sequence: TGTGCCAGCAGCTCCCGGGACCGGGGCATTCAGTACTTC.

V and J are TRBV10-3 and TRBJ1-5; perhaps TRBD1 as D (5 bases). The CDR3 runs to 15 residues. The V gene lost 0 bases and the J gene lost 4 bases, with 10 bases spanning the gap. Germline CDR1 and CDR2: ENHRY and SYGVKD. The CDR3 protein is CAISESHGGNQPQHF. Written as DNA, the CDR3 is TGTGCCATCAGTGAGTCACACGGGGGAAATCAGCCCCAGCATTTT.

This clonotype has more than one count but fewer than ten. The chain carries TRBV3-1 and TRBJ2-1; TRBD2 matches at 14 bases. Germline loops: CDR1 LGHDT, CDR2 YNNKEL (reference sequence). The ends lost 2 bases at V and 7 bases at J; junction bases unmatched: 10. The CDR3 is made up of 18 amino acids. The CDR3, as DNA: TGTGCCAGCAGCCAACCCCGGATGACTAGCGGGGGGGGTAATGAGCAGTTCTTC. Protein sequence: CASSQPRMTSGGGNEQFF.

This clonotype qualifies as medium-sized. The chain is built from TRBV5-1 and TRBJ2-2; no clear D. This CDR3 contains 15 residues. Trimming took off 6 bases at V and 0 bases at J, with 12 bases between the two ends. Germline loops: CDR1 SGHRS, CDR2 YFSETQ. The CDR3 loop reads CASTAGRTNTGELFF. As DNA, the CDR3 is TGCGCCAGCACGGCAGGTCGAACGAACACCGGGGAGCTGTTTTTT.

This clonotype was counted between two and nine times. The gene calls are TRBV28 and TRBJ1-5; perhaps TRBD1 as D (6 bases). Trimming shortened V by 3 bases and J by 6 bases, and 12 bases separated the two germline ends. Germline assignment: CDR1 MDHEN and CDR2 SYDVKM. CDR3 length: 14 residues. The chain's CDR3 is CASSFLRGSQPQHF. The CDR3 region has the DNA TGTGCCAGCAGTTTTCTAAGGGGGAGTCAGCCCCAGCATTTT.

This clonotype is large by share. This rearrangement joins TRBV27 to TRBJ1-2; TRBD1 is a possible D gene (5 bases). This CDR3 has 14 amino acids. Germline V lookup: CDR1 MNHEY, CDR2 SMNVEV (reference sequence). V dropped 0 bases and J dropped 6 bases, with 11 bases sitting between them. CDR3 in amino acids: CASSLSLEGHGYTF. Here the CDR3 DNA reads TGTGCCAGCAGTTTATCCTTGGAGGGACATGGCTACACCTTC.

By sample fraction, this clonotype is large. J is TRBJ1-4 and V is TRBV6-5, with a weak D call TRBD1 (6 bases). The V gene's germline CDR1 is MNHEY and CDR2 SVGAGI. The length of the CDR3 is 15 residues. The V and J ends lost 0 bases and 13 bases respectively, with 18 bases between them. The CDR3: CASSYSGGGASSLFF. As DNA, the CDR3 is TGTGCCAGCAGTTACTCCGGTGGGGGGGCGTCTTCACTGTTTTTT.